This TCR beta chain was found in a study of shared T cell receptors in the human thymus. Clones were read by immunoSEQ multiplex PCR, and TCRdb kept only the in-frame ones, dropping some. The repertoire holds hundreds of thousands of clones, about 80% seen once, with around 0.013% in the top ten. CDR1 and CDR2 from the germline V gene are MNHNS and SASEGT. This CDR3 comprises 15 residues. V lost 4 bases and J lost 1; bases outside the gene matches: 5. These data were likewise used in another study, on human thymus T cells. That work contributes: Surgeons resected thymus tissue during corrective heart surgery. The authors found apparently biased V and J gene usage in thymic and blood repertoires. Related studies found that unrelated individuals share highly overlapping thymic repertoires.

This sequence was found in a boy less than two years old with a congenital heart defect. Specimen: thymocytes. The rearrangement joins TRBV6-1 to TRBJ1-1; 8 bases agree with TRBD1. The CDR3 nucleotides read TGTGCCAGCAGTGCAGACAGGGGCCCGAACACTGAAGCTTTCTTT. This translates into CASSADRGPNTEAFF.